The sample holds a few counts of the clone carrying this TCR beta chain. This sample was included in a study of blood T cells in healthy people across ages. This CDR3 comprises 13 residues. V was trimmed by 4 bases and J by 7 bases, leaving 11 bases between them. Germline CDR1 is LGHDT and CDR2 is YNNKEL (reference sequence). For the second PCR, which ran for about 6 to 11 cycles, a sample-barcoded 5' primer and a J-beta primer mix were used. One entry per CDR3 protein, called by TCRdb with MiXCR from the 5' RACE reads. The sample comprises around 1.7 million distinct CDR3 sequences, approximately 28% of which are singletons, and 7.7% rests with the top ten.

The receptor comes from a woman aged 25 to 39 in good health. Material for sequencing was blood. This chain connects TRBV3-1 to TRBJ2-1; TRBD1 is a possible D gene (5 bases). DNA of the CDR3: TGTGCCAGCAGCCGGGGCCTAACTAATGAGCAGTTCTTC. Protein: CASSRGLTNEQFF.